What follows describes a single T cell receptor beta chain. V was pared by 0 bases and J by 2 bases, with 14 bases between. This CDR3 has 17 amino acids. CDR1 is LGHNT, CDR2 FRNRAP, per germline. The data originate from a study of tissue T cells after allogeneic stem cell transplantation. CDR3 sequences, V/J genes, frequencies and template counts came from survey-depth TCRbeta sequencing. TCRdb's table, derived via immunoSEQ multiplex PCR, lists solely in-frame clones and lacks some. Here the sample spans some 970 clones, 80% to 95% being singletons. This clonotype was sampled from a male patient at least 60 years old with steroid-refractory graft-versus-host disease after an allogeneic stem cell transplant. The graft donor may be the source of some T cells. J is TRBJ1-3 and V is TRBV12-5, with a tentative D call TRBD1 (5 bases). Sequenced here: spleen tissue, sampled at autopsy. The CDR3 DNA reads TGTGCTAGTGGTTTGGTACTGGGGGGAAACCCTGGAAACACCATATATTTT. Its protein product is CASGLVLGGNPGNTIYF.